Following are 12 T cell receptor beta chains from one sample sequenced in a study of T cells in women clearing cervical HPV infection. Only in-frame clones appear in the TCRdb table, and some are missing; sequencing was by immunoSEQ multiplex PCR. The table for this sample gives about 26,000 clones. Sequenced input: blood buffy coat. All receptors come from a woman between 18 and 69 years old with a cervical HPV16 infection that either progressed to CIN3+ or cleared (not recorded which).

A note on this clone: The read finishes 3 residues shy of the CDR3 end, and the germline J gene is used to complete it. J is TRBJ1-1 and V is TRBV29-1; weak D call: TRBD1 (6 bases). Germline values: CDR1 SQVTM, CDR2 ANQGSEA. V lost 1 base to trimming and J lost 5 bases, with 17 bases between them. There are 15 residues in the CDR3. The CDR3 here is CSVEGERGLGTEAFF. Partial CDR3 DNA: TGCAGCGTTGAAGGCGAGAGGGGGTTAGGAACTGAA.

Regarding this clone: The CDR3 end is not reached by the read, which stops 3 residues before it; the germline J gene fills it in. This chain joins TRBV7-9 and TRBJ1-2, with TRBD1 matching over 8 bases. CDR3 length: 15 residues. Germline CDR1 and CDR2: SEHNR and FQNEAQ (reference sequence). CDR3 bases read: TGTGCCAGCAGCCCAACGACGGACAGGGCGGGCGAC. Its translation is CASSPTTDRAGD. The full CDR3 protein is CASSPTTDRAGDYTF.

Remarks on this clone: The CDR3 end is not reached by the read, which stops 3 residues before it; the germline J gene fills it in. The rearrangement joins TRBV6-2 or TRBV6-3 to TRBJ2-7, with no clear D. The V end lost 2 bases, the J end lost 3 bases, and 20 bases lay between the germline ends. The germline V gene has CDR1 MNHEY and CDR2 SVGEGT. This CDR3 region has 17 residues. Partial CDR3 DNA: TGTGCCAGCAGTTACCCCAAGGGTGCAAGAAAGGACTACGAG. Translated: CASSYPKGARKDYE. The complete CDR3 reads CASSYPKGARKDYEQYF.

Concerning this clone: The read comes to an end 3 residues before the CDR3 does, leaving the germline J gene to fill in the end. The rearrangement links TRBV7-9 to TRBJ2-5; perhaps TRBD1 as D (6 bases). From germline, CDR1 is SEHNR and CDR2 FQNEAQ (reference sequence). The V and J ends lost 7 bases and 3 bases respectively, with 12 bases between them. CDR3 length equals 13 residues. The CDR3 bases that were read are TGTGCCAGCACCAAAAGGACAGAAGAGACC. This gives the protein CASTKRTEET. The CDR3, in full, reads CASTKRTEETQYF. Variable domain in full (rest from reference TRBV7-9 and TRBJ2-5): DTGVSQNPRHKITKRGQNVTFRCDPISEHNRLYWYRQTLGQGPEFLTYFQNEAQLEKSRLLSDRFSAERPKGSFSTLEIQRTEQGDSAMYLCASTKRTEETQYFGPGTRLLVL.

CDR3 region: CANRTGGTDNSPLHF. CDR3 DNA, as far as it was read: TGTGCCAACAGGACAGGGGGCACAGATAATTCACCC. The chain recombines TRBV28 with TRBJ1-6; 11 bases agree with TRBD1. The missing CDR3 end, 3 residues past where the read stops, is filled in from the germline J gene. Germline lookup yields CDR1 MDHEN and CDR2 SYDVKM. Trimming removed 10 bases from V and 5 bases from J; junction bases left unmatched: 7. The CDR3 is 15 residues long.

Note on this clone: From the germline J gene comes the end of the CDR3, since the read stops 3 residues before it. The gene calls are TRBV2 and TRBJ2-2, with D perhaps assigned TRBD1 or TRBD2 (7 bases each). Germline CDR1 reads SNHLY; CDR2 reads FYNNEI. There are 14 residues in the CDR3. The covered CDR3 bases are TGTGCCAGCAGAAGACAGGGAGGGAATTCACCG. Its protein product is CASRRQGGNSP. The entire CDR3 reads CASRRQGGNSPLFF.

As concerns this clone: The CDR3 extends 3 residues past the end of the read, so its final part is completed from the germline J gene. This chain links TRBV19 with TRBJ2-3; D gene ambiguous. This CDR3 has 15 residues. Germline V gene lookup returns CDR1 LNHDA and CDR2 SQIVND (reference sequence). The CDR3 protein is CASSLSGYSNQPQYF. CDR3 DNA (partial): TGTGCCAGTAGTCTTTCCGGGTATAGCAATCAGCCG.

Remarks on this clone: The read stops 3 residues short of the end of the CDR3; the missing end is completed from the germline J gene. The rearrangement uses TRBV6-2 or TRBV6-3 and TRBJ2-7; D not resolved. The V end lost 6 bases, the J end lost 3 bases, and 15 bases lay between the germline ends. This CDR3 spans 14 amino acids. Germline V CDR1 and CDR2: MNHEY, SVGEGT. The CDR3 DNA, read in part, is TGTGCCAGCAGAGATCAGGCGTCCGGCTACGAG. Translated, it gives CASRDQASGYE. The entire CDR3 sequence reads CASRDQASGYEQYF.

Concerning this clone itself: The CDR3 extends 3 residues past the end of the read, so its final part is completed from the germline J gene. The chain carries TRBV30 and TRBJ2-5, with 7 positions matching TRBD1. The trim removed 0 bases at V and 4 bases at J, leaving 14 bases unmatched. The CDR3 runs 17 residues. The germline V gene has CDR1 GTSNPN and CDR2 SVGIG (reference sequence). The sequenced part of the CDR3 DNA is TGTGCCTGGAGTGTACTCCGGACAGGTCTTAGGGGAGAGACC. It encodes CAWSVLRTGLRGET. From start to end, the CDR3 is CAWSVLRTGLRGETQYF. The variable domain in full, with the rest retrieved from reference TRBV30 and TRBJ2-5, is SQTIHQWPATLVQPVGSPLSLECTVEGTSNPNLYWYRQAAGRGLQLLFYSVGIGQISSEVPQNLSASRPQDRQFILSSKKLLLSDSGFYLCAWSVLRTGLRGETQYFGPGTRLLVL.

As for this clone: The read ends 3 residues early relative to the CDR3; the germline J gene fills the gap. This chain uses TRBV2 with TRBJ2-2; D not certain. The CDR3 covers 13 residues. CDR1 SNHLY and CDR2 FYNNEI come from the germline V gene. CDR3 DNA (partial): TGTGCCAGCAGCCCGGTTATTAGTGAAAAG. Its translation is CASSPVISEK. The complete CDR3 protein is CASSPVISEKLFF.

On this clone itself: Read data end 3 residues before the CDR3 end; the end is taken from the germline J gene. The chain is built from TRBV7-9 and TRBJ1-4; no firm D call. V lost 6 bases and J lost 8, with 19 bases in between. The germline CDR1 and CDR2 sequences are SEHNR and FQNEAQ (reference sequence). The CDR3 totals 15 residues. CDR3 sequence: CASSPALEVSEKLFF. The CDR3 bases that were read are TGTGCCAGCAGTCCAGCGTTGGAGGTTTCGGAAAAA.

Worth noting for this clone: The read comes to an end 3 residues before the CDR3 does, leaving the germline J gene to fill in the end. The J gene is TRBJ1-2, the V gene TRBV7-8; D may be TRBD1 (5 bases). The CDR3 spans 14 residues. In germline, CDR1 is SGHVS, CDR2 FQNEAQ. Between the trimmed V and J ends, which lost 2 bases and 4 bases, there was a span of 11 bases. CDR3 DNA, as far as it was read: TGTGCCAGCAGCTTAATGGGGCTCGGCTATGGC. It specifies CASSLMGLGYG. In full, the CDR3 is CASSLMGLGYGYTF.